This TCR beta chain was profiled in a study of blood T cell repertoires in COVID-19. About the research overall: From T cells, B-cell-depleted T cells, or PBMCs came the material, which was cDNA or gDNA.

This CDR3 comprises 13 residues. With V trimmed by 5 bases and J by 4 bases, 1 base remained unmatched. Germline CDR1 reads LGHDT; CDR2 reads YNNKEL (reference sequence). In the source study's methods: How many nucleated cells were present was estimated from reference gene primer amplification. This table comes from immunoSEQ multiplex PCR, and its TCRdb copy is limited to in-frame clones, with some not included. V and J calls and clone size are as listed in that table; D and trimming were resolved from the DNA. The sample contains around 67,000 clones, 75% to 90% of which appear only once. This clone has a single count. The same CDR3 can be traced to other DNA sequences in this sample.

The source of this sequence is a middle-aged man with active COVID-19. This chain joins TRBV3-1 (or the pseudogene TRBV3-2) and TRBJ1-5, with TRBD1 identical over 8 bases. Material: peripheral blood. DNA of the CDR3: TGTGCCAGCAGCAGACAGGGGAATCAGCCCCAGCATTTT. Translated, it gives CASSRQGNQPQHF.